One TCR beta chain is described in this entry. The data derive from a study of T-cell reconstitution after alpha-beta-depleted transplantation in children. Molecular barcoding with unique molecular identifiers was used for the TCRbeta library. TCRdb re-called the PCR reads through MiXCR, storing one row per CDR3 protein. The profile covers some 390,000 distinct CDR3 sequences, with roughly 21% appearing a single time and around 3.9% taken by the ten largest. Germline-derived CDR1 and CDR2 are SQVTM and ANQGSEA. Trimming cost V 3 bases and J 7 bases, with 15 bases left between them. This CDR3 is built from 14 residues.

The specimen comprised PBMCs from the stem cell graft donor, sampled from the stem cell graft. The receptor comes from a human donor who donated a stem cell graft to a child with acute myeloid leukemia. The chain employs TRBV29-1 and TRBJ2-2; possibly TRBD1 or TRBD2 for D (5 bases each). The CDR3 nucleotides read TGCAGCGTTGATCGTAGGGGTGGAGGCGGGGAGCTGTTTTTT. Translating gives CSVDRRGGGGELFF.